The 10 T cell receptor beta chains listed next were all sequenced from one sample in a study of control samples from healthy donors and cancer patients. Assay used: immunoSEQ multiplex PCR; TCRdb lists only in-frame clones, some missing. The sample consists of about 220,000 clones, just under 95% of them appearing once. Sequencing was done on a sample of blood. The source of these receptors is a man aged 50-59 years in good health.

The chain links TRBV5-1 to TRBJ2-5; D might be TRBD1 (5 bases). With 7 bases removed from V and 1 base from J, the gap between germline ends came to 14 bases. CDR1 is SGHRS and CDR2 is YFSETQ in the germline V gene. The CDR3 is 14 residues long. DNA of the CDR3: TGCGCCAGCGCCTCGCCAGGGCCCCAAGAGACCCAGTACTTC. Translated: CASASPGPQETQYF.

The CDR3 sequence: CASSDGTGATQYF. The CDR3 nucleotides read TGTGCCAGCAGTGACGGGACAGGGGCGACCCAGTACTTC. The chain combines TRBV6-6 with TRBJ2-5; 10 nucleotides match TRBD1. With V trimmed by 5 bases and J by 7 bases, 4 bases remained unmatched. The CDR3 sequence is 13 residues long. CDR1 and CDR2 (germline): MNHNY, SVGAGI (reference sequence).

The CDR3: CASSHHQGSSYNEQFF. CDR3 in DNA: TGTGCCAGCAGCCACCATCAGGGGAGCTCCTACAATGAGCAGTTCTTC. This chain uses TRBV14 with TRBJ2-1, with D maybe TRBD1 (6 bases). This CDR3 spans 16 amino acids. The V gene's germline CDR1 is SGHDN and CDR2 FVKESK. The V end was cut by 3 bases, the J end by 0 bases, with 12 bases between.

The rearrangement links TRBV19 to TRBJ1-2; perhaps TRBD1 as D (5 bases). With 3 bases removed from V and 7 bases from J, the gap between germline ends came to 12 bases. Germline V CDR1 and CDR2: LNHDA, SQIVND (reference sequence). The CDR3 consists of 13 residues. CDR3 loop: CASSIAQGFGYTF. The CDR3 bases are TGTGCCAGTAGTATCGCCCAGGGTTTTGGCTACACCTTC.

This rearrangement joins TRBV2 to TRBJ1-1, with 9 bases lining up with TRBD1. Germline CDR1 is SNHLY and CDR2 is FYNNEI. The junction had 2 bases not matched to a gene; V was cut back by 5 bases and J by 7 bases. The CDR3 extends over 12 amino acids. CDR3 protein: CASSWDRVEAFF. DNA of the CDR3: TGTGCCAGCAGTTGGGACAGGGTTGAAGCTTTCTTT.

This clone came up once. The chain uses TRBV28 and TRBJ1-5; D is perhaps TRBD1 (5 bases). From germline, CDR1 is MDHEN and CDR2 SYDVKM. V was cut by 8 bases and J by 1 base, with 6 bases left in between. The CDR3 is made up of 12 amino acids. In DNA form, the CDR3 reads TGTGCCAGCTGGGGCAGCAATCAGCCCCAGCATTTT. Translating it yields CASWGSNQPQHF.

The rearrangement links TRBV5-1 to TRBJ1-2; the D gene is possibly TRBD1 (6 bases). This CDR3 spans 13 amino acids. V lost 5 bases to trimming and J lost 2 bases, with 10 bases between them. Germline assignment: CDR1 SGHRS and CDR2 YFSETQ. The CDR3 DNA sequence: TGCGCCAGCAGTCAAACAGGGAACTATGGCTACACCTTC. Encoded protein: CASSQTGNYGYTF.

Comment on this clone: An end of the junction does not agree with germline; a read error may underlie this. The V call is TRBV4-3, the J call TRBJ1-1, with D maybe TRBD1 (6 bases). The CDR3 is 15 residues long. The V gene's germline CDR1 is LGHNA and CDR2 YSLEER. Here the CDR3 DNA reads TGCGCCAGCAGCGAAGAGACAGGCGAGAACACTGAAGCTTTCTTT. Its translation: CASSEETGENTEAFF.

The chain is built from TRBV29-1 and TRBJ2-6; perhaps TRBD1 as D (5 bases). Trimming left V 4 bases short and J 4 bases short, with 5 bases between. Germline CDR1 SQVTM, CDR2 ANQGSEA. CDR3 length: 12 amino acids. The CDR3 DNA reads as TGCAGCGTTGGACAGGGGGCCAACGTCCTGACTTTC. Its protein is CSVGQGANVLTF. Full variable domain (remainder filled in from reference TRBV29-1 and TRBJ2-6): SAVISQKPSRDICQRGTSLTIQCQVDSQVTMMFWYRQQPGQSLTLIATANQGSEATYESGFVIDKFPISRPNLTFSTLTVSNMSPEDSSIYLCSVGQGANVLTFGAGSRLTVL.

In this sample, this clone turned up once. The rearrangement uses TRBV6-5 and TRBJ1-2; no clear D. CDR1 and CDR2 from the germline V gene are MNHEY and SVGAGI. V lost 7 bases to trimming and J lost 8 bases, with 11 bases between them. CDR3 length: 11 residues. The CDR3 DNA follows: TGTGCCAGCACGGAGTTGGGAGGCTACACCTTC. Its protein product is CASTELGGYTF.